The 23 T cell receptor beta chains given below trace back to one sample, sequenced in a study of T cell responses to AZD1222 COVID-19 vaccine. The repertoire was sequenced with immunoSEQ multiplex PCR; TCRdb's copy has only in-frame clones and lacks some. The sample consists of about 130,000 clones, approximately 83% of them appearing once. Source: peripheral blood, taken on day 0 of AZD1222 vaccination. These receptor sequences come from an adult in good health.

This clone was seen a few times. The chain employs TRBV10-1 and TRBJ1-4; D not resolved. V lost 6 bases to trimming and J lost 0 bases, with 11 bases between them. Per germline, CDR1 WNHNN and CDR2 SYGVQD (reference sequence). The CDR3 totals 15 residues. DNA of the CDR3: TGCGCCAGCAGACCCCGACGGACAACTAATGAAAAACTGTTTTTT. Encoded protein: CASRPRRTTNEKLFF.

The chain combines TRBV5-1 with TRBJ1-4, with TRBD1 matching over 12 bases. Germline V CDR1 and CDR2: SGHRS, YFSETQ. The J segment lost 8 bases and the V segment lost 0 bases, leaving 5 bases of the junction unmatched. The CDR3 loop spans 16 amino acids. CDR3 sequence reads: CASSLVEGTGGEKLFF. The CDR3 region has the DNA TGCGCCAGCAGCTTGGTTGAGGGGACAGGGGGCGAAAAACTGTTTTTT.

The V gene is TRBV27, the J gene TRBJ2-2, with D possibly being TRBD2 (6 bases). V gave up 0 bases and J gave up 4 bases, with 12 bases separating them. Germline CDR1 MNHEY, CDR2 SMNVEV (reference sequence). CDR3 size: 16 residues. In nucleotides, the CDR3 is TGTGCCAGCAGTTTATCGGTGCGGGGATCCACCGGGGAGCTGTTTTTT. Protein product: CASSLSVRGSTGELFF.

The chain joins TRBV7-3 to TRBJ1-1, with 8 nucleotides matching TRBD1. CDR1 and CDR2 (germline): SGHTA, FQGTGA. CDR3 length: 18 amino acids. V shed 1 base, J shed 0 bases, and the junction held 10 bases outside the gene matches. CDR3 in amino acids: CASSLRGGTGLLNTEAFF. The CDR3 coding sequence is TGTGCCAGCAGCTTAAGAGGAGGGACAGGTTTGTTGAACACTGAAGCTTTCTTT.

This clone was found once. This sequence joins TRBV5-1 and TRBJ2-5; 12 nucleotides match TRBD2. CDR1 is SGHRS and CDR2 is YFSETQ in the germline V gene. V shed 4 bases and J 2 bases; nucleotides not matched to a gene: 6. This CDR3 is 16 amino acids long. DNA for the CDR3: TGCGCCAGCAGCCTGACTAGCGGGGGAACTCAAGAGACCCAGTACTTC. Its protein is CASSLTSGGTQETQYF. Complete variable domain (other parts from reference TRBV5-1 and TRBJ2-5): KAGVTQTPRYLIKTRGQQVTLSCSPISGHRSVSWYQQTPGQGLQFLFEYFSETQRNKGNFPGRFSGRQFSNSRSEMNVSTLELGDSALYLCASSLTSGGTQETQYFGPGTRLLVL.

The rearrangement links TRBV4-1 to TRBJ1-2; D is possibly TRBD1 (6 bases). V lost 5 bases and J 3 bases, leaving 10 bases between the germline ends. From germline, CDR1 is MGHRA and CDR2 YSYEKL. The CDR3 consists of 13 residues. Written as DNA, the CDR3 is TGCGCCAGCAGCGAAACAGGGCACTATGGCTACACCTTC. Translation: CASSETGHYGYTF.

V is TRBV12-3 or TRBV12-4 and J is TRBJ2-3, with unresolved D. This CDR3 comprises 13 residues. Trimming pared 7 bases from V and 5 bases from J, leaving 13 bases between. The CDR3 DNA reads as TGTGCCAGCACTCCGACGGCCGGAGATACGCAGTATTTT. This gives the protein CASTPTAGDTQYF.

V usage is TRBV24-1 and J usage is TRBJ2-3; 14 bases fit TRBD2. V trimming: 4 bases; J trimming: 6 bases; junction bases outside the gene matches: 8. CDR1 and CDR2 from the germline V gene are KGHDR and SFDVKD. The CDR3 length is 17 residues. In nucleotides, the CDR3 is TGTGCCACCAGTGAGCGGACTAGCGGGAGGTCATTGGATACGCAGTATTTT. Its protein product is CATSERTSGRSLDTQYF.

The CDR3 coding sequence is TGCAGCGTTGTTACAGGAACCTCTGGAAACACCATATATTTT. Its protein is CSVVTGTSGNTIYF. The chain has TRBV29-1 and TRBJ1-3; possible D gene TRBD1, 5 bases. With 4 bases removed from V and 0 bases from J, the gap between germline ends came to 10 bases. CDR1 and CDR2 (germline): SQVTM, ANQGSEA. CDR3 length equals 14 residues.

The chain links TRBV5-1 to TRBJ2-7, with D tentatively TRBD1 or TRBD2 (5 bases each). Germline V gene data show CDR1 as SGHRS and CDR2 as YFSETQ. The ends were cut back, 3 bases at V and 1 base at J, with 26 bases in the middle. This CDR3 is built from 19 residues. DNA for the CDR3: TGCGCCAGCAGCTGGGACCTGAGGGCTAGAGGGGTAAGGTCCTACGAGCAGTACTTC. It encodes CASSWDLRARGVRSYEQYF.

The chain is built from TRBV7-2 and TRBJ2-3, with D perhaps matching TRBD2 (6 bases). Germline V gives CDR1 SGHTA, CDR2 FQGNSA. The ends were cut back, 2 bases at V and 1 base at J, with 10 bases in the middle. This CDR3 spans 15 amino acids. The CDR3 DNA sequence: TGTGCCAGCAGCTTAACGGCGGGACGCACAGATACGCAGTATTTT. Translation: CASSLTAGRTDTQYF.

In nucleotides, the CDR3 is TGCGCCAGGCGTTCCTATAATTCACCCCTCCACTTT. Amino acid sequence: CARRSYNSPLHF. V usage is TRBV10-1 and J usage is TRBJ1-6; the D is unclear. CDR1 and CDR2 (germline): WNHNN, SYGVQD (reference sequence). The CDR3 has 12 residues. The V and J ends lost 9 bases and 1 base respectively, with 4 bases between them.

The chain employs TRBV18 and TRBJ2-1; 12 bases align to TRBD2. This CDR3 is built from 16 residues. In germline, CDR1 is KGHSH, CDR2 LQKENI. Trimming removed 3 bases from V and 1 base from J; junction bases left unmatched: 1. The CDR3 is CASSPTSGRSYNEQFF. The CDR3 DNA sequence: TGTGCCAGCTCACCCACTAGCGGGAGGTCCTACAATGAGCAGTTCTTC.

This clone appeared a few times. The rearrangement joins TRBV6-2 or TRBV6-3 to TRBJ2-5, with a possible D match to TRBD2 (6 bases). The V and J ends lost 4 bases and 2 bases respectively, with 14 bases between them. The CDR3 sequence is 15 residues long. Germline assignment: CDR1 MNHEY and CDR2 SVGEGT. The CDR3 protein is CASSSFRLVQETQYF. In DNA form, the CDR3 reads TGTGCCAGCAGTTCGTTCAGACTAGTACAAGAGACCCAGTACTTC.

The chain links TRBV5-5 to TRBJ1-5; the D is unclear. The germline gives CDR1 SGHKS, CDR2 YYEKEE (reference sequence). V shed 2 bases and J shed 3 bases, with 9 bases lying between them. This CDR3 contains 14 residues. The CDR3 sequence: CASSFDGVNQPQHF. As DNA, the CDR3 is TGTGCCAGCAGCTTCGACGGGGTCAATCAGCCCCAGCATTTT.

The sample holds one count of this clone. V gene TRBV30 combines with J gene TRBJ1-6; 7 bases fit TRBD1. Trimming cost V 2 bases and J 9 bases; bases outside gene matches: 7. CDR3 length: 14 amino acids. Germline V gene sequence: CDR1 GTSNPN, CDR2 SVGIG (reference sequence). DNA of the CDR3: TGTGCCTGGAGTCCAGGACAGGAGTTTTCACCCCTCCACTTT. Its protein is CAWSPGQEFSPLHF.

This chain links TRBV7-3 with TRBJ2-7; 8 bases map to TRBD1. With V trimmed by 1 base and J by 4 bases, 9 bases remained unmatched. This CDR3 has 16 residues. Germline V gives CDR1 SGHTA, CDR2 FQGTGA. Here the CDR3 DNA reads TGTGCCAGCAGCTTAAGGGGCGGGACAGGAAATTACGAGCAGTACTTC. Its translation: CASSLRGGTGNYEQYF.

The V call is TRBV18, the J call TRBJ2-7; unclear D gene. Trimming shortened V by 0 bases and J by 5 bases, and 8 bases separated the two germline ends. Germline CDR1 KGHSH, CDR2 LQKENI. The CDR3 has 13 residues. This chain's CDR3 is CASSPPTADEQYF. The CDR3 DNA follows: TGTGCCAGCTCACCACCTACGGCGGACGAGCAGTACTTC.

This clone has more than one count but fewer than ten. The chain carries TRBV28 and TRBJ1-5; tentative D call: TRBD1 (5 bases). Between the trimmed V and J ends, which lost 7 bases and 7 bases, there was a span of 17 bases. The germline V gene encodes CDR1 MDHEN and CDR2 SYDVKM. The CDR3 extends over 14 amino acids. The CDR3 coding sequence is TGTGCCAGCACTCCGGCGGGGGTAGGCCAGCCCCAGCATTTT. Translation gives CASTPAGVGQPQHF.

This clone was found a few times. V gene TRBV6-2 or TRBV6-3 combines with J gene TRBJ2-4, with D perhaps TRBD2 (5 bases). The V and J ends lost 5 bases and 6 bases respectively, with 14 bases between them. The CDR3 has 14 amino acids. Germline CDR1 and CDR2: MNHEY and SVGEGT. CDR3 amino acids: CASSRTGNGNIQYF. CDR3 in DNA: TGTGCCAGCAGTCGCACGGGAAACGGAAACATTCAGTACTTC.

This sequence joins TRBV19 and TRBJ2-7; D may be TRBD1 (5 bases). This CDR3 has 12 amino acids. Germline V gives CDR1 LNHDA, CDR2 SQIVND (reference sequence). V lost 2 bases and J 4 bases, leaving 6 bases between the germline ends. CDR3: CASSIRGYEQYF. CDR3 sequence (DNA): TGTGCCAGTAGTATAAGGGGATACGAGCAGTACTTC.

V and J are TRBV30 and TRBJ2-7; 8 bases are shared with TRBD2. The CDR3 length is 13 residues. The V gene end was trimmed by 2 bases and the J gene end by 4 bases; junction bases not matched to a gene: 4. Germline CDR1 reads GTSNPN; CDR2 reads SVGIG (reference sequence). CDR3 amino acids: CAWSRTSGYEQYF. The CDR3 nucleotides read TGTGCCTGGAGTAGAACTAGCGGATACGAGCAGTACTTC. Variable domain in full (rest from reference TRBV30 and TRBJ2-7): SQTIHQWPATLVQPVGSPLSLECTVEGTSNPNLYWYRQAAGRGLQLLFYSVGIGQISSEVPQNLSASRPQDRQFILSSKKLLLSDSGFYLCAWSRTSGYEQYFGPGTRLTVT.

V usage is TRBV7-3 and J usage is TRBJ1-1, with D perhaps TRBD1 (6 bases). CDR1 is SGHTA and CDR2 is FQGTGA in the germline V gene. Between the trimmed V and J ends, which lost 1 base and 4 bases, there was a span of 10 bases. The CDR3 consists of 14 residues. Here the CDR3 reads CASSLIGGPTEAFF. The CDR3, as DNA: TGTGCCAGCAGCTTAATCGGGGGGCCCACTGAAGCTTTCTTT.